This is a list of T cell receptor beta chains from one sample in a study of T cell changes during pregnancy in multiple sclerosis. TCRdb's copy holds only in-frame clones and misses some; the assay was immunoSEQ multiplex PCR. The table shows 95,000 to 100,000 clones, with around 90% occurring only once. This material consisted of peripheral blood, taken in the second trimester of pregnancy. These receptors all come from a female donor with multiple sclerosis, enrolled in a pregnancy study. CDR3s include the opening cysteine and the closing phenylalanine or tryptophan. Each record gives: V gene, clone size, J gene, D gene, CDR3 DNA, CDR3 protein. A D gene is named only where the DNA matches it firmly. Expanded clones get a size class; other rows say once, few or many, or leave the size out.

TRBV25-1	.	TRBJ2-1	.	TGTGCCAGCAGTGCAGGGTACAATGAGCAGTTCTTC	CASSAGYNEQFF
TRBV10-3	.	TRBJ2-7	TRBD1	TGTGCCTTGTCCCAACCGGGACAGGAACCCTACGAGCAGTACTTC	CALSQPGQEPYEQYF
TRBV5-1	.	TRBJ2-1	.	TGCGCCAGCAGCCGGGCCAGGGCGGACTCCTACAATGAGCAGTTCTTC	CASSRARADSYNEQFF
TRBV6-5	.	TRBJ2-7	TRBD1	TGTGCCAGCAGTTACACAGGGGGTTCTAACTACGAGCAGTACTTC	CASSYTGGSNYEQYF
TRBV28	.	TRBJ2-2	.	TGTGCCAGCAGGGAGGGAGTGACCGGGGAGCTGTTTTTT	CASREGVTGELFF
TRBV4-2	.	TRBJ2-3	TRBD2	TGTGCCAGCAGCCAAGTGGGACTAGCGGGAGGGGGGACAGATACGCAGTATTTT	CASSQVGLAGGGTDTQYF
TRBV27	.	TRBJ1-2	.	TGTGCCAGCAGGTACCGACAGGATAACTATGGCTACACCTTC	CASRYRQDNYGYTF
TRBV27	.	TRBJ2-1	.	TGTGCCAGCAGTCAAACTAGATTAAGCTCCTACAATGAGCAGTTCTTC	CASSQTRLSSYNEQFF
TRBV7-2	.	TRBJ2-2	TRBD2	TGTGCCAGCAGCTTACTTACAGCGGGGGGCGGGGAGCTGTTTTTT	CASSLLTAGGGELFF
TRBV6-6	.	TRBJ2-7	.	TGTGCCAGCAGTTACCGACGGGTCTACGAGCAGTACTTC	CASSYRRVYEQYF
TRBV28	.	TRBJ1-2	TRBD1	TGTGCCAGCAGAAAAGGGGACAGAAACTATGGCTACACCTTC	CASRKGDRNYGYTF
TRBV4-1	once	TRBJ1-1	.	TGCGCCAGCAGCCAAGCTCTAGGTGAGGGGGGGCCCGCCAATCTGAACACTGAAGCTTTCTTT	CASSQALGEGGPANLNTEAFF
TRBV6-1	.	TRBJ2-3	.	TGTGCCAGCAGTGAAGCGGCAGGCTTCACAGATACGCAGTATTTT	CASSEAAGFTDTQYF
TRBV25-1	.	TRBJ2-5	TRBD1	TGTGCCAGCAGCAACCCCCGACAGGGTGGCGTAGAGACCCAGTACTTC	CASSNPRQGGVETQYF
TRBV19	.	TRBJ2-1	TRBD2	TGTGCCAGTACCCCCGCCCCGACTAGCGGGACGGGTTCCTACAATGAGCAGTTCTTC	CASTPAPTSGTGSYNEQFF
TRBV4-3	.	TRBJ2-5	TRBD1	TGCGCCAGCAGCCAAGAACTAGCCCCGGGACAGGGTCCCCAAGAGACCCAGTACTTC	CASSQELAPGQGPQETQYF
TRBV7-2	.	TRBJ1-2	.	TGTGCCAGCACCCTTACGGGGTATGGCTACACCTTC	CASTLTGYGYTF
TRBV10-2	.	TRBJ2-7	.	TGCGCCAGCAGTGACATCTACGAGCAGTACTTC	CASSDIYEQYF
TRBV11-2	.	TRBJ2-1	.	TGTGCCAGCAGCTTAGATCTCCGCAATGAGCAGTTCTTC	CASSLDLRNEQFF
TRBV7-9	.	TRBJ2-1	TRBD1	TGTGCCAGCAGCAACAGACAGGGGAGCTCCTACAATGAGCAGTTCTTC	CASSNRQGSSYNEQFF
TRBV4-3	.	TRBJ1-5	TRBD1	TGCGCCAGCAGCCGTCACAGGGGAGAGGGGCAGCCCCAGCATTTT	CASSRHRGEGQPQHF
TRBV11-2	.	TRBJ2-7	TRBD2	TGTGCCAGCAGCCTATTAACGGGAGGGTTCGCCTCCTACGAGCAGTACTTC	CASSLLTGGFASYEQYF
TRBV6-5	.	TRBJ1-5	.	TGTGCCAGCAGAAACCTTGGGGGCGTTAATCAGCCCCAGCATTTT	CASRNLGGVNQPQHF
TRBV9	few	TRBJ1-2	.	TGTGCCAGCAGCAGACAGGCCTATGGCTACACCTTC	CASSRQAYGYTF